This T cell receptor (beta chain) was recorded in a study of cytomegalovirus exposure and HLA in healthy donors. Study-level results: Researchers counted about 150 TCR beta chains as cytomegalovirus-associated. Presence/absence analyses supposed approximately even sequencing depth among donors. Later, an analysis showed that TCR beta chains associated with HLA were more clonally expanded than others that were equally common.

PCR involved 60 Vbeta and 13 Jbeta primers. Study processing details: Counted up in a later analysis, unique TCR beta chains came to about 80 million, with about 9.9 million shared. TCRdb's copy holds only in-frame clones and misses some; the assay was immunoSEQ multiplex PCR. The D gene and trimming were derived from the DNA, and the V and J assignments and clone size from that table. The sample holds under 150,000 clones; 70% to 85% are singletons and the top ten take about 1.5%. V was trimmed by 4 bases and J by 11 bases, leaving 8 bases between them. The germline CDR1 and CDR2 sequences are MGHRA and YSYEKL. The CDR3 extends over 10 amino acids. Regarding this clone: The antigen remains unidentified.

The chain combines TRBV4-1 with TRBJ1-1; D ambiguous. The source of this sequence is a young man in good health and CMV-seropositive. Sequencing was done on a sample of PBMCs. The DNA of the CDR3 is TGCGCCAGCAGCCCCCCTCCGGCTTTCTTT. Its protein is CASSPPPAFF.